A selection of T cell receptor beta chains follows, all from one sample in a study of blood T cell repertoires in COVID-19. Repertoires were generated with immunoSEQ multiplex PCR, while TCRdb's copy carries only in-frame clones and drops some. The sample contains approximately 70,000 clones, roughly nine tenths of which appear only once. The sample taken for sequencing was peripheral blood. The source is a woman in her forties or fifties with COVID-19, enrolled during active disease. Each CDR3 is given with its conserved first and last residue. A D gene is named only where the DNA matches it firmly. Clone size is stated in some rows and not others, as once, few, many or a class when expanded.

.	TRBD2	TRBJ2-7	TRBV19	TGTGCCAGTAGTATTGCTAGCGGGCCAACCTACGAGCAGTACTTC	CASSIASGPTYEQYF
.	.	TRBJ1-1	TRBV5-4	TGTGCCAGCAGCCTCGGTGCCCGGAACACTGAAGCTTTCTTT	CASSLGARNTEAFF
.	TRBD2	TRBJ2-7	TRBV9	TGTGCCAGCAGCCCCCGGGATAGCGGGAGTAACGAGCAGTACTTC	CASSPRDSGSNEQYF
.	TRBD2	TRBJ2-1	TRBV5-1	TGCGCCAGCAGCCCGGGACTAGCGGGAGTAGGTGAGCAGTTCTTC	CASSPGLAGVGEQFF
.	.	TRBJ1-5	TRBV5-6	TGTGCCAGCAGCTTGGCGGGGATCAATCAGCCCCAGCATTTT	CASSLAGINQPQHF
few	.	TRBJ2-7	TRBV10-3	TGTGCCATCAGTGACCAGGGAGGAAGCTACGAGCAGTACTTC	CAISDQGGSYEQYF
once	TRBD2	TRBJ2-2	TRBV19	TGTGCCAGTAGCCTACTAGCGGGGGCGAACACCGGGGAGCTGTTTTTT	CASSLLAGANTGELFF
.	.	TRBJ1-4	TRBV11-2	TGTGCCAGCAGCTCCAGTTGGACTAATGAAAAACTGTTTTTT	CASSSSWTNEKLFF
.	TRBD2	TRBJ2-1	TRBV7-2	TGTGCCAGCAGCTTAGGCGGGAGTCCCTACAATGAGCAGTTCTTC	CASSLGGSPYNEQFF
.	TRBD2	TRBJ2-7	TRBV5-1	TGCGCCAGCAGCTTTCTTACGGGAGGACTCTACGAGCAGTACTTC	CASSFLTGGLYEQYF
.	.	TRBJ2-7	TRBV10-3	TGTGCCACTTCTAGCGCCTCCTACGAGCAGTACTTC	CATSSASYEQYF
.	TRBD2	TRBJ2-7	TRBV10-2	TGCGCCAGCAGTCTAGCGGGAGGACTGTACGAGCAGTACTTC	CASSLAGGLYEQYF